Listed below are T cell receptor beta chains from one sample, sequenced in a study of CD8+ T cells in alopecia areata. Sequenced by immunoSEQ multiplex PCR; TCRdb stores in-frame clones only, minus some. The sample yields 130,000 or so clones, about 86% seen once. The source was CD8+ T cells sorted from blood, collected at week 4, from a patient treated with tofacitinib. These receptors were taken from a human donor with alopecia areata. The CDR3 runs from the conserved cysteine through the conserved F or W. A D gene is named only where the DNA matches it firmly. The size field is filled for only some rows; it gives once, few, many or a size class.

j_call: TRBJ1-2
d_call: -
v_call: TRBV27
clone_size: -
cdr3_aa: CASSLSGGGFGYTF
cdr3_nt: TGTGCCAGCAGTTTATCGGGAGGAGGATTTGGCTACACCTTC

j_call: TRBJ2-7
d_call: TRBD1
v_call: TRBV5-4
clone_size: once
cdr3_aa: CASSMTGYGPYEQYF
cdr3_nt: TGTGCCAGCAGCATGACAGGGTACGGCCCCTACGAGCAGTACTTC

j_call: TRBJ2-3
d_call: -
v_call: TRBV19
clone_size: -
cdr3_aa: CASSILGRADTQYF
cdr3_nt: TGTGCCAGTAGTATATTGGGGCGCGCAGATACGCAGTATTTT

j_call: TRBJ1-2
d_call: TRBD1
v_call: TRBV10-3
clone_size: -
cdr3_aa: CAISEEGQSLTIGYTF
cdr3_nt: TGTGCCATCAGTGAGGAGGGACAGAGTCTAACTATTGGCTACACCTTC

j_call: TRBJ2-5
d_call: -
v_call: TRBV6-1
clone_size: -
cdr3_aa: CATRGQNLETQYF
cdr3_nt: TGTGCCACCAGAGGGCAGAACTTAGAGACCCAGTACTTC

j_call: TRBJ1-3
d_call: -
v_call: TRBV5-1
clone_size: once
cdr3_aa: CASSLDSSGNTIYF
cdr3_nt: TGCGCCAGCAGCTTGGACAGCTCTGGAAACACCATATATTTT

j_call: TRBJ1-2
d_call: -
v_call: TRBV29-1
clone_size: -
cdr3_aa: CSARTADGYTF
cdr3_nt: TGCAGCGCCAGGACAGCGGATGGCTACACCTTC

j_call: TRBJ2-1
d_call: -
v_call: TRBV20-1
clone_size: -
cdr3_aa: CSAPEYNEQFF
cdr3_nt: TGCAGTGCGCCAGAATACAATGAGCAGTTCTTC

j_call: TRBJ2-7
d_call: TRBD2
v_call: TRBV19
clone_size: many
cdr3_aa: CASSVGLAGGYEQYF
cdr3_nt: TGTGCCAGTAGTGTGGGACTAGCGGGAGGCTACGAGCAGTACTTC

j_call: TRBJ2-1
d_call: TRBD2
v_call: TRBV27
clone_size: -
cdr3_aa: CASSLYPRREGYNEQFF
cdr3_nt: TGTGCCAGCAGTTTATACCCGAGGCGGGAGGGATACAATGAGCAGTTCTTC

j_call: TRBJ1-2
d_call: TRBD1
v_call: TRBV7-9
clone_size: few
cdr3_aa: CASSLGSGTGPGGYTF
cdr3_nt: TGTGCCAGCAGCTTAGGATCCGGGACAGGCCCGGGTGGCTACACCTTC

j_call: TRBJ1-1
d_call: -
v_call: TRBV5-4
clone_size: -
cdr3_aa: CATDQQGLNTEAFF
cdr3_nt: TGTGCCACTGATCAACAGGGCCTGAACACTGAAGCTTTCTTT

j_call: TRBJ2-7
d_call: TRBD2
v_call: TRBV5-1
clone_size: -
cdr3_aa: CASSPEGLAGSYEQYF
cdr3_nt: TGCGCCAGCAGCCCGGAGGGACTAGCGGGATCCTACGAGCAGTACTTC

j_call: TRBJ2-1
d_call: -
v_call: TRBV6-1
clone_size: once
cdr3_aa: CASSNRESEQFF
cdr3_nt: TGTGCCAGCAGTAACAGGGAAAGTGAGCAGTTCTTC

j_call: TRBJ2-1
d_call: TRBD2
v_call: TRBV30
clone_size: -
cdr3_aa: CAWKGTSNEQFF
cdr3_nt: TGTGCCTGGAAGGGGACTAGCAATGAGCAGTTCTTC

j_call: TRBJ2-1
d_call: TRBD2
v_call: TRBV5-1
clone_size: many
cdr3_aa: CASSVTSGDSYNEQFF
cdr3_nt: TGCGCCAGCAGCGTGACTAGCGGGGACTCCTACAATGAGCAGTTCTTC

j_call: TRBJ2-3
d_call: TRBD2
v_call: TRBV11-2
clone_size: -
cdr3_aa: CASSLGLAGELTDTQYF
cdr3_nt: TGTGCCAGCAGCTTAGGACTAGCGGGGGAGCTCACAGATACGCAGTATTTT

j_call: TRBJ1-2
d_call: -
v_call: TRBV2
clone_size: -
cdr3_aa: CASSESRTFNYGYTF
cdr3_nt: TGTGCCAGCAGTGAAAGCAGGACGTTTAACTATGGCTACACCTTC

j_call: TRBJ2-3
d_call: TRBD1
v_call: TRBV7-8
clone_size: -
cdr3_aa: CASSPEAEQGGDTQYF
cdr3_nt: TGTGCCAGCAGCCCCGAGGCAGAACAGGGGGGAGATACGCAGTATTTT